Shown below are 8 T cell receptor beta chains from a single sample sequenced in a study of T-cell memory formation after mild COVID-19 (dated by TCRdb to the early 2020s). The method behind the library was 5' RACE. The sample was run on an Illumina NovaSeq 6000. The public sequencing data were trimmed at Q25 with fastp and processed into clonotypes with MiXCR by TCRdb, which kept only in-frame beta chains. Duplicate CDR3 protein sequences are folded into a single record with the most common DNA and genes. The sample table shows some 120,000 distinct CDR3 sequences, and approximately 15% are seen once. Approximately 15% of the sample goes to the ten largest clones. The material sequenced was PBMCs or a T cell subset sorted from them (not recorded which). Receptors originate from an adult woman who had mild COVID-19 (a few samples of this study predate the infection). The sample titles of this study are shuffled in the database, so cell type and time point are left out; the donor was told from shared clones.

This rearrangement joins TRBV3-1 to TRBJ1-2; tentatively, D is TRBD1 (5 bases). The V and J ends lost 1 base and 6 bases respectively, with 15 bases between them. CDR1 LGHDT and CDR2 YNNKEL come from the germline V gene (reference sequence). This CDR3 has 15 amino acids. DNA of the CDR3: TGTGCCAGCAGCCAAGGGAAAGGGACTTTAAATGGCTACACCTTC. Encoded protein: CASSQGKGTLNGYTF.

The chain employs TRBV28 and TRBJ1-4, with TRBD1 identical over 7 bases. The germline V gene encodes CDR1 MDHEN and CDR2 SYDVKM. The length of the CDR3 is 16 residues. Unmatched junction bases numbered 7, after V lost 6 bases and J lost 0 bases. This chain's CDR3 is CASSWGGGATNEKLFF. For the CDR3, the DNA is TGTGCCAGCAGCTGGGGAGGGGGCGCAACTAATGAAAAACTGTTTTTT.

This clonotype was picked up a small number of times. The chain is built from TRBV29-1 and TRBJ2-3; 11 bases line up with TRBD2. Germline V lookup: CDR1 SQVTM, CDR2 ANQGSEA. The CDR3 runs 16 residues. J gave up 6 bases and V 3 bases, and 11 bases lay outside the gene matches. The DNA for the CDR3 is TGCAGCGTTGAGGCCCCCGGGACTAGCGGCATCGATACGCAGTATTTT. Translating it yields CSVEAPGTSGIDTQYF.

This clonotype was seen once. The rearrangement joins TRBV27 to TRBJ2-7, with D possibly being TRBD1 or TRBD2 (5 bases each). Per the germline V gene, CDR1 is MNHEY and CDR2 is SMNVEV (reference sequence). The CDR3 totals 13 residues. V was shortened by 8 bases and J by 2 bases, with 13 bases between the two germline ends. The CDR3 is CASGTTGPYEQYF. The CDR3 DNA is TGTGCCAGCGGGACGACTGGTCCCTACGAGCAGTACTTC.

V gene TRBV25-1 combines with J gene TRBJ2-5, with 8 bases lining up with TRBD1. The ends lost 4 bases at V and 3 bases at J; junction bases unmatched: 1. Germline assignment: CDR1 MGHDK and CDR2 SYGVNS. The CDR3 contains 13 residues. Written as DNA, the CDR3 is TGTGCCAGCAGTGCGACAGGGGAAGAGACCCAGTACTTC. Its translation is CASSATGEETQYF.

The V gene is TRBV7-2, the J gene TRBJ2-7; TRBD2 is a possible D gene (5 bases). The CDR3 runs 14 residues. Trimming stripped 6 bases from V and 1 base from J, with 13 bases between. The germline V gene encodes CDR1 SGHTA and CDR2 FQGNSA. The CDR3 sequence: CASSSMGSSYEQYF. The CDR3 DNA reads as TGTGCCAGCAGTTCCATGGGGAGTTCCTACGAGCAGTACTTC.

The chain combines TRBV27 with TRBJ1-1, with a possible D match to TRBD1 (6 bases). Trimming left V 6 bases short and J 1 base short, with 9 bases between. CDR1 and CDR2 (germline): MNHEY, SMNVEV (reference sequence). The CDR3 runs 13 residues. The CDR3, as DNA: TGTGCCAGCAGGACAGGCGAGAACACTGAAGCTTTCTTT. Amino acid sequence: CASRTGENTEAFF.

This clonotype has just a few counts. CDR3 residues: CASSETGDTQYF. The CDR3 DNA sequence: TGTGCCAGCAGTGAGACAGGGGATACGCAGTATTTT. The rearrangement joins TRBV2 to TRBJ2-3; 7 bases agree with TRBD1. The J segment lost 6 bases and the V segment lost 3 bases, leaving 0 bases of the junction unmatched. The V gene's germline CDR1 is SNHLY and CDR2 FYNNEI. There are 12 residues in the CDR3. The full variable domain, rest sourced from reference TRBV2 and TRBJ2-3, is EPEVTQTPSHQVTQMGQEVILRCVPISNHLYFYWYRQILGQKVEFLVSFYNNEISEKSEIFDDQFSVERPDGSNFTLKIRSTKLEDSAMYFCASSETGDTQYFGPGTRLTVL.